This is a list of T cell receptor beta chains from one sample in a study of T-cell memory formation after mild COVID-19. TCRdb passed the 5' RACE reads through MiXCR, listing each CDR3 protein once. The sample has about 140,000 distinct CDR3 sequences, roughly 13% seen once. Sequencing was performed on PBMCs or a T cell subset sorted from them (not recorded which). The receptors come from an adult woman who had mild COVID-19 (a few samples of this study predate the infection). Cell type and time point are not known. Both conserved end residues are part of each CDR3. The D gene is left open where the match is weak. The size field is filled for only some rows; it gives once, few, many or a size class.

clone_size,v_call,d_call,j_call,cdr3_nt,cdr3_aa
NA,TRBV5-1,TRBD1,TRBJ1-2,TGCGCCAGCAGCTTTGGGGACAGGAACTATGGCTACACCTTC,CASSFGDRNYGYTF
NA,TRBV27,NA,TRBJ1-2,TGTGCCAGCAGTTTAGAGGGTACTCGGGATGGCTACACCTTC,CASSLEGTRDGYTF
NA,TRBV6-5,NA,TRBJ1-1,TGTGCCAGCACCCCCCGAGGGAGCACTGAAGCTTTCTTT,CASTPRGSTEAFF
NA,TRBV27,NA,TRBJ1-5,TGTGCCAGCAGTTTTTTCCCTAATCAGCCCCAGCATTTT,CASSFFPNQPQHF
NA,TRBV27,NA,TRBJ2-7,TGTGCCAGCAGTTTCGGTCCTTACTACGAGCAGTACTTC,CASSFGPYYEQYF
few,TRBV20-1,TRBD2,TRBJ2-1,TGCAGTGCTATAGATTCTAGCGGCTACAATGAGCAGTTCTTC,CSAIDSSGYNEQFF
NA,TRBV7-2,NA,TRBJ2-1,TGTGCCAGCAGCTTAGTACGGAGCTCCTACAATGAGCAGTTCTTC,CASSLVRSSYNEQFF
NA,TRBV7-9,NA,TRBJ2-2,TGTGCCAGCAGCTTAGGGCTACTGAACACCGGGGAGCTGTTTTTT,CASSLGLLNTGELFF
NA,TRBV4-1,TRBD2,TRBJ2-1,TGCGCCAGCAGCTTAGCGGGAGAGGTCCTTTACAATGAGCAGTTCTTC,CASSLAGEVLYNEQFF
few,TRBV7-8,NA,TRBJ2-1,TGTGCCAGCAGCCCGGACTATCCCCAGGTCGGTGGGCAGTTCTTC,CASSPDYPQVGGQFF
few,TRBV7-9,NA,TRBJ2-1,TGTGCCAGCAGCCCTCCGGGGGATGAGCAGTTCTTC,CASSPPGDEQFF
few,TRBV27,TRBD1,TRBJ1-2,TGTGCCAGCAGTTCTGACAGGGCGGCTAACTATGGCTACACCTTC,CASSSDRAANYGYTF
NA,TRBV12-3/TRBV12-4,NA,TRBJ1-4,TGTGCCAGCAGCCAATTTAGCACGGGGGGAGAAAAACTGTTTTTT,CASSQFSTGGEKLFF
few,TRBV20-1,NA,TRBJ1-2,TGCAGTGCTTCTCTCAGCACCAACTATGGCTACACCTTC,CSASLSTNYGYTF
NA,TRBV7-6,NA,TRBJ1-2,TGTGCCAGCAGCTTGTCGTTGGCAGGCTATGGCTACACCTTC,CASSLSLAGYGYTF
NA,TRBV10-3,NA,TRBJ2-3,TGTGCCATCAGGGAGCCTGGACTACCTAGCAGCACAGATACGCAGTATTTT,CAIREPGLPSSTDTQYF
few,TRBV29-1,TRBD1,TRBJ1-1,TGCAGCGTTGATGAAAGGACAGGGAGCTTCCTCTTT,CSVDERTGSFLF
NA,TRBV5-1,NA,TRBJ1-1,TGCGCCAGCAGCTTCCGGACTTACACTGAAGCTTTCTTT,CASSFRTYTEAFF
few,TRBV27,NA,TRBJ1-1,TGTGCCAGCAGTACGTCCGACGGGAAGAACACTGAAGCTTTCTTT,CASSTSDGKNTEAFF
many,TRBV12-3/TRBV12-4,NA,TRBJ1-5,TGTGCCAGCTCGGGTGCGATGAGGGGCAATCAGCCCCAGCATTTT,CASSGAMRGNQPQHF
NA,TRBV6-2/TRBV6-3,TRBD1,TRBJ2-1,TGTGCCAGCAGTTACTGGGACAGAGAATACAATGAGCAGTTCTTC,CASSYWDREYNEQFF
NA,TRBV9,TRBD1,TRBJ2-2,TGTGCCAGCAGCGTAGTAGGACAGGGCCCTACCGGGGAGCTGTTTTTT,CASSVVGQGPTGELFF
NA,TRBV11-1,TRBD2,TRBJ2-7,TGTGCCAGCAGCTTAGGTCTAGCGGGACTCGCCTACGAGCAGTACTTC,CASSLGLAGLAYEQYF
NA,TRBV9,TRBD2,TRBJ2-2,TGTGCCAGCAGCGGGCGGGAGCCGGACACCGGGGAGCTGTTTTTT,CASSGREPDTGELFF
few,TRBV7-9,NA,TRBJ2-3,TGTGCCAGCAGCTTAATGACAGATACGCAGTATTTT,CASSLMTDTQYF
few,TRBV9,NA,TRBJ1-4,TGTGCCAGCGGTCCGGGACACACAACTAATGAAAAACTGTTTTTT,CASGPGHTTNEKLFF
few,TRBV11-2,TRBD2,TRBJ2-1,TGTGCCAGCAGCTTAGATCTAGCGGAGACCTACAATGAGCAGTTCTTC,CASSLDLAETYNEQFF
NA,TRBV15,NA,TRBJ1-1,TGTGCCACCAGCAGCGCGCGGGACACTGAAGCTTTCTTT,CATSSARDTEAFF
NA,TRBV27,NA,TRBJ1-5,TGTGCCAGCAGTTTAGGGGAGAATGATCAGCCCCAGCATTTT,CASSLGENDQPQHF
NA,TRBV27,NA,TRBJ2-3,TGTGCCAGCAGTCCGCCAGGGGATACGCAGTATTTT,CASSPPGDTQYF
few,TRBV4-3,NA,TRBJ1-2,TGCGCCAGCAGCCAAGTTTTCAGATATGGCTACACCTTC,CASSQVFRYGYTF
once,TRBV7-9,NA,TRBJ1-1,TGTGCCAGCAGCTCAGGGTCGGGCACTGAAGCTTTCTTT,CASSSGSGTEAFF
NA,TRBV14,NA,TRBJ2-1,TGTGCCAGCAGCCAAGATATGGGCGACAGGTCAGGCAAGTATGAGCAGTTCTTC,CASSQDMGDRSGKYEQFF
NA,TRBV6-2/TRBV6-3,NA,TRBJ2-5,TGTGCCAGCATCAGGGCAGAGACCCAGTACTTC,CASIRAETQYF
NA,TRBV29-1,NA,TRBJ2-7,TGCAGCGTTGCGTCTGCCGGGGTGTCCTACGAGCAGTACTTC,CSVASAGVSYEQYF
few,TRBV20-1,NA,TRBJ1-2,TGCAGTGCTAGAGGGGTAGGGGAGGTTCAGAATGACTACACCTTC,CSARGVGEVQNDYTF
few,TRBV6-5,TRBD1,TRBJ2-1,TGTGCCAGCAGACCAAGGACAGGGTCGTACAATGAGCAGTTCTTC,CASRPRTGSYNEQFF
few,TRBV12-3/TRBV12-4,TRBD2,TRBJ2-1,TGTGCCAGCAGTCCCCCTAGGCTAGCGGGAGGGCCCTCCTACAATGAGCAGTTCTTC,CASSPPRLAGGPSYNEQFF
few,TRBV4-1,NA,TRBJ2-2,TGCGCCAGCAGCCAATTTGAAACCGGGGAGCTGTTTTTT,CASSQFETGELFF
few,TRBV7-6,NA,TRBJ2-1,TGTGCCAGCAGCTTACAAGGGAGCTCCTACAATGAGCAGTTCTTC,CASSLQGSSYNEQFF
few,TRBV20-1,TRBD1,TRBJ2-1,TGCAGTGCTAGGGACAGGGAGAATGAGCAGTTCTTC,CSARDRENEQFF
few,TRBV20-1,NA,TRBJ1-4,TGCAGTGCTCTGAGACAGCGGGGGAAACTGTTTTTT,CSALRQRGKLFF
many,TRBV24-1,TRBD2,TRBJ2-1,TGTGCCACCAGTGATTTGACTAGCGGGGGGGTTCAGGAGCAGTTCTTC,CATSDLTSGGVQEQFF
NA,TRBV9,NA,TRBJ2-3,TGTGCCAGCAGCGTAGCGGGGGTTAGCACAGATACGCAGTATTTT,CASSVAGVSTDTQYF
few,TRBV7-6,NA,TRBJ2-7,TGTGCCAGCAGCTTAGGGTCCGGCTACGAGCAGTACTTC,CASSLGSGYEQYF
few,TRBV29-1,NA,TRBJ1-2,TGCAGCGTTGAGGCAGACACCAACTATGGCTACACCTTC,CSVEADTNYGYTF
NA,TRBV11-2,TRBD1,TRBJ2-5,TGTGCCAGCAGCGGAAGGGACAGGTCACAAGAGACCCAGTACTTC,CASSGRDRSQETQYF
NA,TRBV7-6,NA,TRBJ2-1,TGTGCCAGCAGCTTAGGATTTGCGGGGAAGACCTACAATGAGCAGTTCTTC,CASSLGFAGKTYNEQFF
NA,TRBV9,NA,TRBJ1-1,TGTGCCAGCAGCACCGACGGTAACACTGAAGCTTTCTTT,CASSTDGNTEAFF